Each of the 13 T cell receptor beta chains below was sequenced from the same sample in a study of blood T cell repertoires in COVID-19. TCRdb's copy holds only in-frame clones and misses some; the assay was immunoSEQ multiplex PCR. The top ten hold about 6% of the sample, which has 150,000 or so clones, 87% seen once. Sequenced input: peripheral blood. The receptors originated from a man aged 80 or over with acute or convalescent COVID-19.

J is TRBJ1-2 and V is TRBV28, with 7 bases identical to TRBD1. CDR1 and CDR2 from the germline V gene are MDHEN and SYDVKM. There are 14 residues in the CDR3. V lost 5 bases, J lost 1 base, and 4 bases stayed unmatched. This CDR3 reads CASSADRDNYGYTF. In DNA, the CDR3 is TGTGCCAGCAGTGCTGACAGGGATAACTATGGCTACACCTTC.

The chain has TRBV5-1 and TRBJ2-3; 12 bases are a match to TRBD2. With V trimmed by 7 bases and J by 1 base, 16 bases remained unmatched. From germline, CDR1 is SGHRS and CDR2 YFSETQ. The CDR3 is 19 amino acids. Here the CDR3 DNA reads TGCGCCAGCCATGACAGGTTTCGGACTAGCGGGGTTGGCACAGATACGCAGTATTTT. Protein product: CASHDRFRTSGVGTDTQYF.

This chain connects TRBV27 to TRBJ2-1; tentative D call: TRBD2 (5 bases). The germline V gene encodes CDR1 MNHEY and CDR2 SMNVEV (reference sequence). Deletions cut 1 base from V and 9 bases from J, with 10 bases between. This CDR3 has 13 amino acids. The CDR3 region has the DNA TGTGCCAGCAGTTTATATGCTGGAGGTGAGCAGTTCTTC. Amino acids: CASSLYAGGEQFF.

V usage is TRBV7-2 and J usage is TRBJ1-4, with 8 bases lining up with TRBD1. Trimming cost V 2 bases and J 8 bases; bases outside gene matches: 1. Germline V lookup: CDR1 SGHTA, CDR2 FQGNSA. The CDR3 is 13 amino acids. CDR3 DNA: TGTGCCAGCAGCTTAACAGGGGGAGAAAAACTGTTTTTT. Translating it yields CASSLTGGEKLFF.

This clone was counted a single time. The chain uses TRBV28 and TRBJ2-7; TRBD2 matches at 9 bases. Trimming at V came to 5 bases and at J to 1 base, leaving 3 bases not matched to a gene. CDR3 length: 14 residues. CDR1 is MDHEN and CDR2 is SYDVKM in the germline V gene. CDR3 in DNA: TGTGCCAGCAGTGGGACTAGCAGATCCTACGAGCAGTACTTC. Encoded protein: CASSGTSRSYEQYF.

This clone was detected only once. J is TRBJ1-1 and V is TRBV6-1, with TRBD1 matching over 7 bases. V gave up 2 bases and J gave up 1 base; unmatched junction bases: 7. This CDR3 is built from 16 residues. Germline CDR1 and CDR2: MNHNS and SASEGT. The CDR3, as DNA: TGTGCCAGCAGTGAACCGAGGGGGCGCGGGAACACTGAAGCTTTCTTT. Residues: CASSEPRGRGNTEAFF.

The chain links TRBV19 to TRBJ1-3; 9 nucleotides agree with TRBD1. Germline V gives CDR1 LNHDA, CDR2 SQIVND (reference sequence). There are 15 residues in the CDR3. V gave up 7 bases and J gave up 7 bases; unmatched junction bases: 11. This CDR3 reads CASIADRGSGNTIYF. In DNA form, the CDR3 reads TGTGCCAGTATTGCGGACAGGGGAAGTGGGAACACCATATATTTT.

This sequence joins TRBV7-3 and TRBJ2-1; D is possibly TRBD1 (5 bases). V was clipped by 5 bases and J by 5 bases, with 13 bases between them. The germline V gene encodes CDR1 SGHTA and CDR2 FQGTGA. The CDR3 has 14 amino acids. The CDR3 coding sequence is TGTGCCAGCAGCCGCGACAGCTTCAACAATGAGCAGTTCTTC. It encodes CASSRDSFNNEQFF.

The rearrangement joins TRBV2 to TRBJ1-1; 9 bases line up with TRBD1. CDR1 and CDR2 from the germline V gene are SNHLY and FYNNEI. CDR3 size: 19 residues. Trimming at V came to 5 bases and at J to 0 bases, leaving 16 bases not matched to a gene. CDR3 residues: CASSRGYPGQGLMNTEAFF. The CDR3 nucleotides are TGTGCCAGCAGTCGAGGGTACCCGGGACAGGGCCTTATGAACACTGAAGCTTTCTTT.

The CDR3 coding sequence is TGTGCCAGTAGTATAGTGGCAGGGGGCTCTGGCTACACCTTC. Its translation is CASSIVAGGSGYTF. The chain couples TRBV19 to TRBJ1-2; TRBD1 matches at 8 bases. After removal of 1 base from V and 7 bases from J, the junction contained 5 bases not matched to a gene. Per germline, CDR1 LNHDA and CDR2 SQIVND (reference sequence). This CDR3 has 14 residues.

The chain recombines TRBV30 with TRBJ2-2; 9 bases agree with TRBD2. This CDR3 region has 17 residues. V trimming: 0 bases; J trimming: 6 bases; junction bases outside the gene matches: 11. In germline, CDR1 is GTSNPN, CDR2 SVGIG (reference sequence). The CDR3 loop reads CAWSVGSGGLVAGELFF. The CDR3 DNA sequence: TGTGCCTGGAGTGTAGGTAGCGGGGGATTAGTCGCCGGGGAGCTGTTTTTT. Based on the CDR3 plus reference TRBV30 and TRBJ2-2, the full variable domain is SQTIHQWPATLVQPVGSPLSLECTVEGTSNPNLYWYRQAAGRGLQLLFYSVGIGQISSEVPQNLSASRPQDRQFILSSKKLLLSDSGFYLCAWSVGSGGLVAGELFFGEGSRLTVL.

The chain links TRBV2 to TRBJ1-6; D remains ambiguous. The germline gives CDR1 SNHLY, CDR2 FYNNEI. The CDR3 has 14 residues. Between the trimmed V and J ends, which lost 6 bases and 7 bases, there was a span of 13 bases. CDR3 DNA sequence: TGTGCCAGCAGGCCAAACGGTGCGAATTCACCCCTCCACTTT. Protein sequence: CASRPNGANSPLHF.

The V call is TRBV10-3, the J call TRBJ1-5, with D maybe TRBD1 (6 bases). V gave up 10 bases and J gave up 2 bases, with 18 bases separating them. This CDR3 has 15 residues. Looked up from germline, CDR1 is ENHRY and CDR2 is SYGVKD. The CDR3 here is CATHSGTNGNQPQHF. Written as DNA, the CDR3 is TGTGCCACACACTCCGGGACAAATGGCAATCAGCCCCAGCATTTT.